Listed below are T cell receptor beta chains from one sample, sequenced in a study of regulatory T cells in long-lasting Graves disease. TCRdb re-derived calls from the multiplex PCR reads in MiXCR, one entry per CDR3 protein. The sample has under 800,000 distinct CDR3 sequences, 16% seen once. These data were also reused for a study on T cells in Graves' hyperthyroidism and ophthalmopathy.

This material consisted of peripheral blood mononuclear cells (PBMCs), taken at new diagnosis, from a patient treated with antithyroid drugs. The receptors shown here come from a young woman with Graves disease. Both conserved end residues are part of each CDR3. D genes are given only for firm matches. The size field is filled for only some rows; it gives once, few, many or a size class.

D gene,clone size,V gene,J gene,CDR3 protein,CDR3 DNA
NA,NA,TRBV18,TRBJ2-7,CASSQPKTISDIYF,TGTGCCAGCTCACAACCAAAAACGATATCAGATATCTACTTC
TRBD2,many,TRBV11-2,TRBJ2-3,CASSSVPGLASFMQYF,TGTGCCAGCAGCTCCGTACCGGGACTAGCCTCCTTTATGCAGTATTTT
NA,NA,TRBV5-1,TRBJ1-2,CASSLATPQGYTF,TGCGCCAGCAGCTTGGCAACCCCCCAGGGCTACACCTTC
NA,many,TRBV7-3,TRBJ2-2,CASSAGMVTGELFF,TGTGCCAGCAGCGCTGGGATGGTCACCGGGGAGCTGTTTTTT
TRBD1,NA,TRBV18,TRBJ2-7,CASSPPSTGGYEQYF,TGTGCCAGCTCACCACCATCGACAGGGGGCTACGAGCAGTACTTC
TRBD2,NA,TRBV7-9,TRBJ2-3,CASSRGVASGRSRSSTDTQYF,TGTGCCAGCAGTCGAGGGGTCGCTAGCGGGAGAAGCCGGTCTAGCACAGATACGCAGTATTTT
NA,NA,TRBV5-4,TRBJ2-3,CASSFLLMAGPTDTQYF,TGTGCCAGCAGCTTCCTCCTTATGGCGGGGCCCACAGATACGCAGTATTTT
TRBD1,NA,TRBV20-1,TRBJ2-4,CSARSTGGNGAKNIQYF,TGCAGTGCTAGATCGACAGGGGGAAATGGAGCCAAAAACATTCAGTACTTC
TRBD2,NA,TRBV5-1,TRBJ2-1,CASSPGLAGGLSENEQFF,TGCGCCAGCAGCCCGGGACTAGCGGGAGGGTTAAGCGAGAATGAGCAGTTCTTC
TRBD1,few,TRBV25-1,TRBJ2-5,CASSELGQGTETQYF,TGTGCCAGCAGTGAATTAGGACAGGGGACCGAGACCCAGTACTTC
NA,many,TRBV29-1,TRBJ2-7,CSVRPTGGRISYEQYF,TGCAGCGTGCGCCCAACCGGTGGCAGGATCTCCTACGAGCAGTACTTC
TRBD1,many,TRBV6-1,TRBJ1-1,CASSPMQGVMNTEAFF,TGTGCCAGCAGCCCAATGCAGGGGGTCATGAACACTGAAGCTTTCTTT
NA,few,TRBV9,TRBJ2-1,CASSVDAGTVYNEQFF,TGTGCCAGCAGCGTAGATGCGGGGACGGTCTACAATGAGCAGTTCTTC
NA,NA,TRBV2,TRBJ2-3,CAPGGQGPDTQYF,TGTGCTCCCGGAGGGCAGGGTCCAGATACGCAGTATTTT
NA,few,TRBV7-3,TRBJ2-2,CASSPLGAGTGELFF,TGTGCCAGCAGCCCCCTGGGGGCAGGCACCGGGGAGCTGTTTTTT
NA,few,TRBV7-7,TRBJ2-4,CASSLDGAGIQYF,TGTGCTAGCAGCTTAGACGGAGCCGGGATTCAGTACTTC
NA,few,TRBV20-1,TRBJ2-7,CSCERDNYEQYF,TGCAGTTGCGAACGGGACAACTACGAGCAGTACTTC
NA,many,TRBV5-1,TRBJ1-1,CASSLESGKAFF,TGCGCCAGCAGCTTGGAGTCGGGCAAAGCTTTCTTT
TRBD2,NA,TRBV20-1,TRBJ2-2,CSAFSSGGPGGELFF,TGCAGTGCTTTTTCCTCGGGAGGCCCGGGCGGGGAGCTGTTTTTT
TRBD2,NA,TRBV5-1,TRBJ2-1,CASSLDVAGVYNEQFF,TGCGCCAGCAGCTTGGACGTAGCGGGAGTATACAATGAGCAGTTCTTC
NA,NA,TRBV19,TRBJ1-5,CASSIEWGPQHF,TGTGCCAGTAGTATAGAATGGGGCCCCCAGCATTTT
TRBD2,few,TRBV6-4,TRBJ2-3,CASSDSLAGADTQYF,TGTGCCAGCAGTGATAGTCTAGCGGGAGCAGATACGCAGTATTTT
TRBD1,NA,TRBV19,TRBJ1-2,CASSIRDRGGYGYTF,TGTGCCAGTAGTATCCGGGACAGGGGAGGCTATGGCTACACCTTC
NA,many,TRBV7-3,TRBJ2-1,CASSLRGGSREMNEQFF,TGTGCCAGCAGCTTACGTGGGGGCTCGCGGGAGATGAATGAGCAGTTCTTC
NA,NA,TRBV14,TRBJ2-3,CASSQETGLPTDTQYF,TGTGCCAGCAGCCAAGAGACAGGACTCCCCACAGATACGCAGTATTTT
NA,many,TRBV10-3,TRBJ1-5,CAISEVSVNQPQHF,TGTGCCATCAGTGAGGTATCGGTGAATCAGCCCCAGCATTTT
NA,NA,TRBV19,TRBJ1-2,CASSINSAVMGYTF,TGTGCCAGTAGTATTAATTCGGCCGTTATGGGCTACACCTTC
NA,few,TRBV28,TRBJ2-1,CASSLSLGKEAVGTGDEQFF,TGTGCCAGCAGTTTATCTCTCGGAAAGGAGGCGGTTGGGACCGGTGATGAGCAGTTCTTC
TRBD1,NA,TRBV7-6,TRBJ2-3,CASSLAVGGQGYTDTQYF,TGTGCCAGCAGCTTAGCTGTAGGGGGACAGGGATACACAGATACGCAGTATTTT
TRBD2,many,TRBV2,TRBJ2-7,CASSAAGGHEQYF,TGTGCCAGCAGTGCGGCGGGAGGTCACGAGCAGTACTTC
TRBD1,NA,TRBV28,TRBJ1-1,CASSPRQGPGAFF,TGTGCCAGCAGTCCCCGACAGGGACCTGGAGCTTTCTTT
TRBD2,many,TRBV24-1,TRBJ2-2,CATSDLGLAGVKTGELFF,TGTGCCACCAGTGATTTGGGACTAGCGGGAGTGAAAACCGGGGAGCTGTTTTTT
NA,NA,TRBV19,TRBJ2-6,CASSVSSGPNVLTF,TGTGCCAGTAGTGTTTCCTCGGGGCCCAACGTCCTGACTTTC
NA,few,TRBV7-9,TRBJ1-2,CASSSRVDYGYTF,TGTGCCAGCAGCTCCAGGGTTGACTATGGCTACACCTTC
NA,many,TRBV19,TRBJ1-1,CASSIGGLTEAFF,TGTGCCAGTAGTATAGGGGGTTTAACCGAAGCTTTCTTT
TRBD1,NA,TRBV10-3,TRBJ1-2,CAIMETGGGYTF,TGTGCCATCATGGAGACAGGGGGTGGCTACACCTTC
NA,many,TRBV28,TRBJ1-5,CASSSMGGSNQPQHF,TGTGCCAGCAGTTCCATGGGGGGAAGCAATCAGCCCCAGCATTTT
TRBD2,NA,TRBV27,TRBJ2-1,CASTSGTSGYNEQLF,TGTGCCAGCACTTCGGGGACTAGCGGGTACAATGAGCAGCTCTTC
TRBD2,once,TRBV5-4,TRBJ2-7,CASSPSVREGFYEQYF,TGTGCCAGCAGCCCCAGCGTGCGGGAGGGATTTTACGAGCAGTACTTC
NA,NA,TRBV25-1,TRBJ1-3,CASSDTSWAGAGNTIYF,TGTGCCAGCAGCGACACGAGCTGGGCAGGGGCTGGAAACACCATATATTTT
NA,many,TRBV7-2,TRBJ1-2,CASSPRFSDSSGYTF,TGTGCCAGCAGCCCCCGATTTAGTGACAGTTCTGGCTACACCTTC